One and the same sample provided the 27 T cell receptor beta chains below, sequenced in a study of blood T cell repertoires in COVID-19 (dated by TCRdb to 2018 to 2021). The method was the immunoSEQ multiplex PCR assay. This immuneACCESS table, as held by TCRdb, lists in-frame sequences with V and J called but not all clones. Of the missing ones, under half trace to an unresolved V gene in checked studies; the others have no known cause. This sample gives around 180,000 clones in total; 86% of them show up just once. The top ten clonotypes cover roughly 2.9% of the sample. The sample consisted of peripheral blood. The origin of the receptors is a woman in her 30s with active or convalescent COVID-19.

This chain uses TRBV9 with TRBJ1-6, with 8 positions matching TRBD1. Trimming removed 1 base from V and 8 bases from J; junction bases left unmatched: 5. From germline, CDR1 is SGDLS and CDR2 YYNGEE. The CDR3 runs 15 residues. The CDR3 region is CASSVRTGNDSPLHF. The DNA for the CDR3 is TGTGCCAGCAGCGTACGGACAGGGAACGATTCACCCCTCCACTTT.

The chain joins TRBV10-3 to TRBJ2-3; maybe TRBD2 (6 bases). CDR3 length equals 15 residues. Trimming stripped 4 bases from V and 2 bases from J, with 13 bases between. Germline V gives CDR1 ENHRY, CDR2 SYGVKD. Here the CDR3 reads CAISGVRDSTDTQYF. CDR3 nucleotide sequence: TGTGCCATCAGTGGTGTCCGGGACTCCACAGATACGCAGTATTTT.

The CDR3: CASSPGTTNTEAFF. CDR3 nucleotides: TGTGCCAGCAGTCCCGGGACAACGAACACTGAAGCTTTCTTT. This chain connects TRBV27 to TRBJ1-1; tentatively, D is TRBD1 (6 bases). Germline V lookup: CDR1 MNHEY, CDR2 SMNVEV (reference sequence). The CDR3 has 14 residues. V was clipped by 5 bases and J by 1 base, with 11 bases between them.

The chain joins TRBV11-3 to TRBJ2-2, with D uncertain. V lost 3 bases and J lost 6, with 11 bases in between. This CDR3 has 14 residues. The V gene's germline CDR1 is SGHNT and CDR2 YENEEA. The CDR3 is CASSFREPAGELFF. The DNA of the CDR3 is TGTGCCAGCAGCTTCCGAGAACCGGCCGGGGAGCTGTTTTTT.

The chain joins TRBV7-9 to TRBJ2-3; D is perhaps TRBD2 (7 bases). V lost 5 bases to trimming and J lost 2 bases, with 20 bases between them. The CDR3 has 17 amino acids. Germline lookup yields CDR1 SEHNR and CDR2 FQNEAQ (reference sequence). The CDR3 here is CASSPTLAGDYTDTQYF. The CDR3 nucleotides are TGTGCCAGCAGCCCCACCCTTGCAGGGGACTACACAGATACGCAGTATTTT.

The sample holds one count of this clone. CDR3 nucleotides: TGTGCCAGCAGTTTTGAACCGGGGTCTGAAGCTTTCTTT. This sequence encodes CASSFEPGSEAFF. The chain carries TRBV12-3 or TRBV12-4 and TRBJ1-1, with D unclear. V was clipped by 3 bases and J by 6 bases, with 11 bases between them. The CDR3 loop spans 13 amino acids.

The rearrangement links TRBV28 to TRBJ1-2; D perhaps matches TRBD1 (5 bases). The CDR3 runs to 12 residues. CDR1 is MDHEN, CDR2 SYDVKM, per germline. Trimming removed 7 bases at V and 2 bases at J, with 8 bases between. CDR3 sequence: CASTGSNYGYTF. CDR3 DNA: TGTGCCAGCACAGGGTCCAACTATGGCTACACCTTC.

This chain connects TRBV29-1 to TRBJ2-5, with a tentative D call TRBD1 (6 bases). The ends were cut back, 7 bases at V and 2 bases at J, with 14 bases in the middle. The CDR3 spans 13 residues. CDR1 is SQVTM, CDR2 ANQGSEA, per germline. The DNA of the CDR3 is TGCAGCGGGACACAGGGTTCTCAAGAGACCCAGTACTTC. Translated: CSGTQGSQETQYF.

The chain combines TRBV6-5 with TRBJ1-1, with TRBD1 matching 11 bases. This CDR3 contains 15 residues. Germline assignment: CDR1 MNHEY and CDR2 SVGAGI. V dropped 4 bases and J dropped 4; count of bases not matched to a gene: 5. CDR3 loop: CASSSPGTGGTEAFF. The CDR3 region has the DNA TGTGCCAGCAGTTCCCCGGGGACAGGGGGCACTGAAGCTTTCTTT.

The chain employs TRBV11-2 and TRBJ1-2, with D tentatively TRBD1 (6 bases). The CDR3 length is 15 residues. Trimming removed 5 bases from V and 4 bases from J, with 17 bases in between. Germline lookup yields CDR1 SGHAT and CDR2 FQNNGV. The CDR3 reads CASSPQGRTSYGYTF. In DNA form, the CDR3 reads TGTGCCAGCAGCCCACAGGGACGGACCTCCTATGGCTACACCTTC.

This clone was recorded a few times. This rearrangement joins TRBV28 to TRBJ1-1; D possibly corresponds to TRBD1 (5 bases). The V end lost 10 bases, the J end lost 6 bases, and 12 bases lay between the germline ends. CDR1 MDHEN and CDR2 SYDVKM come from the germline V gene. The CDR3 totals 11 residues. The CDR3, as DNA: TGTGCCACCACAGGAATCGCTGAAGCTTTCTTT. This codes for CATTGIAEAFF.

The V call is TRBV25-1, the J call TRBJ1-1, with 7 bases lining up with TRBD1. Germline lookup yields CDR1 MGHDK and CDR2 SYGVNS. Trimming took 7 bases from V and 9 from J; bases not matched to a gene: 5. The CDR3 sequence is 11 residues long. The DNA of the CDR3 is TGTGCCAGCATTGGACAGGCCCAAGCTTTCTTT. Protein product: CASIGQAQAFF.

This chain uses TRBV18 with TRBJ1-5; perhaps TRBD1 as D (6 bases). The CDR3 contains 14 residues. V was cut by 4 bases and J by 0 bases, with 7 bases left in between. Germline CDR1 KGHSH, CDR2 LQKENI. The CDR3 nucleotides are TGTGCCAGCTCACGACAGGATAGCAATCAGCCCCAGCATTTT. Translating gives CASSRQDSNQPQHF.

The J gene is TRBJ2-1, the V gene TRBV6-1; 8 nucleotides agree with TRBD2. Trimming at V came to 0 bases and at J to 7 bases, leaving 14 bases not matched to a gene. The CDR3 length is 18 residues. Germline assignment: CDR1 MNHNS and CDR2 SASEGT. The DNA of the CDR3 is TGTGCCAGCAGTGAAGCGAGTGATAATCAGCGGGAGTGGAATGAGCAGTTCTTC. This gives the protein CASSEASDNQREWNEQFF.

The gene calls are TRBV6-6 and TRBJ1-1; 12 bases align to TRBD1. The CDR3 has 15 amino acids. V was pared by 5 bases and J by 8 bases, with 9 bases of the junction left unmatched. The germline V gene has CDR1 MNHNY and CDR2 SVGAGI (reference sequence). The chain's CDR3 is CASSLPGQGASEAFF. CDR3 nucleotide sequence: TGTGCCAGCAGTCTCCCGGGACAGGGGGCATCGGAAGCTTTCTTT.

The CDR3 is CASSPRGLTEAFF. For the CDR3, the DNA is TGTGCCAGCAGTCCCCGAGGGCTAACTGAAGCTTTCTTT. J is TRBJ1-1 and V is TRBV6-6; no clear D. Germline assignment: CDR1 MNHNY and CDR2 SVGAGI (reference sequence). The CDR3 has 13 amino acids. With 5 bases removed from V and 5 bases from J, the gap between germline ends came to 12 bases.

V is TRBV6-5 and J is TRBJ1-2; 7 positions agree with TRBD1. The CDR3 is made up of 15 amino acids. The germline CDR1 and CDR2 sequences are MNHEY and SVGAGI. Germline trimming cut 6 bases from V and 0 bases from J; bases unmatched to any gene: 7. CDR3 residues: CASSVRGPSNYGYTF. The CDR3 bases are TGTGCCAGCAGCGTGAGGGGGCCGTCTAACTATGGCTACACCTTC.

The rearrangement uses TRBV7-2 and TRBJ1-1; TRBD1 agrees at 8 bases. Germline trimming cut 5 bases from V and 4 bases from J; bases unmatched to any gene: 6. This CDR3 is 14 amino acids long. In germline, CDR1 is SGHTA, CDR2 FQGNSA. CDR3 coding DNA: TGTGCCAGCAGCCTTAACACAGGGGGCACTGAAGCTTTCTTT. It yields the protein CASSLNTGGTEAFF.

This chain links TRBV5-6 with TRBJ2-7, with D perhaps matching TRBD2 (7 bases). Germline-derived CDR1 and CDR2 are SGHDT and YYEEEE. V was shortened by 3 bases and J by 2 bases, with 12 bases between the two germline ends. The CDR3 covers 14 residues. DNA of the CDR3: TGTGCCAGCAGCTGGGGGGGCATACCCTACGAGCAGTACTTC. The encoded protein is CASSWGGIPYEQYF.

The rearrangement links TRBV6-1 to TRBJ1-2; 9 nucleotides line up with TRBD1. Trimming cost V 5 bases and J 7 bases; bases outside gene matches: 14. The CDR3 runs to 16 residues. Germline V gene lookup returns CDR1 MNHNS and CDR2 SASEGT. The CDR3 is CASSKGFGGQGRGYTF. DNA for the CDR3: TGTGCCAGCAGTAAAGGGTTCGGGGGACAGGGCCGTGGCTACACCTTC.

CDR3 sequence: CASGGSIFDTQYF. Here the CDR3 DNA reads TGTGCCAGCGGAGGTAGTATTTTTGATACGCAGTATTTT. The chain carries TRBV9 and TRBJ2-3; possibly TRBD2 for D (5 bases). CDR1 SGDLS and CDR2 YYNGEE come from the germline V gene. Trimming stripped 7 bases from V and 6 bases from J, with 15 bases between. This CDR3 has 13 amino acids.

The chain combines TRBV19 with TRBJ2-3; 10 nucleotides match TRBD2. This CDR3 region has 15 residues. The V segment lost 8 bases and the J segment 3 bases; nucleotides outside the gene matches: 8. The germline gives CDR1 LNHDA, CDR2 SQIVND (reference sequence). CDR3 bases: TGTGCCAGTCGTAGGCGGACTAGCGGTACAGATACGCAGTATTTT. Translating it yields CASRRRTSGTDTQYF. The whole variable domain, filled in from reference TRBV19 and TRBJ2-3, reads DGGITQSPKYLFRKEGQNVTLSCEQNLNHDAMYWYRQDPGQGLRLIYYSQIVNDFQKGDIAEGYSVSREKKESFPLTVTSAQKNPTAFYLCASRRRTSGTDTQYFGPGTRLTVL.

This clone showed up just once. The CDR3 sequence is CATSRGASPLHF. The CDR3 nucleotides are TGTGCCACCAGCAGGGGGGCTTCACCCCTCCACTTT. J is TRBJ1-6 and V is TRBV15; possible D gene TRBD1, 6 bases. The germline V gene encodes CDR1 LNHNV and CDR2 YYDKDF (reference sequence). V was shortened by 3 bases and J by 9 bases, with 6 bases between the two germline ends. The CDR3 loop spans 12 amino acids.

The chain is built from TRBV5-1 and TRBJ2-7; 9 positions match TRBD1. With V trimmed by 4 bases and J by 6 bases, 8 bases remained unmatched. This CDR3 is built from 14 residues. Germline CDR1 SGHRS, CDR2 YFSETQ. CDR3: CASSQYRGLGEQYF. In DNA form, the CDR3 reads TGCGCCAGCAGCCAATACAGGGGGCTGGGCGAGCAGTACTTC.

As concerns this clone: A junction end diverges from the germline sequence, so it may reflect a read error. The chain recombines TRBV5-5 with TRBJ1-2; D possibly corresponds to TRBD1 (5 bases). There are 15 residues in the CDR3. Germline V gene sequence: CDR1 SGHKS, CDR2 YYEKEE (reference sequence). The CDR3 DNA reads TGTGCCAGCAGCCGGGGGACCTCAGCTAACTATGGCTATACCTTC. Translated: CASSRGTSANYGYTF. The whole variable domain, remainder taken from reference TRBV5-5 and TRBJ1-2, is DAGVTQSPTHLIKTRGQQVTLRCSPISGHKSVSWYQQVLGQGPQFIFQYYEKEERGRGNFPDRFSARQFPNYSSELNVNALLLGDSALYLCASSRGTSANYGYTFGSGTRLTVV.

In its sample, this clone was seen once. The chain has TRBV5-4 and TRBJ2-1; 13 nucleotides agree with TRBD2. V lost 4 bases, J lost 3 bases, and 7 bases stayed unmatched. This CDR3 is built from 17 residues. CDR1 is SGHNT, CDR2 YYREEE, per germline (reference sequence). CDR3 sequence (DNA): TGTGCCAGCAGCCCAAGGACTAGCGGGAGAATCTACAATGAGCAGTTCTTC. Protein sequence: CASSPRTSGRIYNEQFF.

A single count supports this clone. The chain's CDR3 is CASSRSGTSVYEQYF. The CDR3 nucleotides are TGCGCCAGCAGCCGATCCGGGACTAGCGTCTACGAGCAGTACTTC. The V gene is TRBV4-1, the J gene TRBJ2-7, with 10 nucleotides matching TRBD2. Germline V gives CDR1 MGHRA, CDR2 YSYEKL. The J segment lost 3 bases and the V segment lost 4 bases, leaving 6 bases of the junction unmatched. CDR3 length equals 15 residues.